The 10 T cell receptor beta chains below all came from one sample that was sequenced in a study of cytomegalovirus exposure and HLA in healthy donors. A multiplex PCR was run with 60 Vbeta primers and 13 Jbeta primers. Sequencing was performed with immunoSEQ multiplex PCR; in TCRdb, only in-frame clones are kept and a portion is missing. The sample lists 150,000 to 200,000 clones; around 81% were seen once. The sample consisted of PBMCs. These receptors were collected from a man aged 18 to 35 in good health and CMV-seronegative.

CDR3 nucleotides: TGCGCCAGCAGGAAGGGACAGGGGGCTGGTTACGAGCAGTACTTC. It translates to CASRKGQGAGYEQYF. The rearrangement links TRBV10-2 to TRBJ2-5; TRBD1 agrees at 12 bases. TRBJ2-7 explains the end of the DNA better; the J call may be wrong. CDR3 length equals 15 residues. CDR1 and CDR2 (germline): WSHSY, SAAADI.

This clone was picked up a small number of times. The gene calls are TRBV6-6 and TRBJ2-7; D might be TRBD1 (5 bases). CDR1 is MNHNY, CDR2 SVGAGI, per germline (reference sequence). The CDR3 is 16 residues long. V was cut by 7 bases and J by 2 bases, with 21 bases left in between. The CDR3 DNA reads TGTGCCAGCACCCAAACGTTAGGCAGGGTCACCTACGAGCAGTACTTC. This gives the protein CASTQTLGRVTYEQYF.

The chain is built from TRBV5-1 and TRBJ1-2, with 8 bases aligning to TRBD1. Per the germline V gene, CDR1 is SGHRS and CDR2 is YFSETQ. This CDR3 contains 15 residues. J gave up 6 bases and V 0 bases, and 7 bases lay outside the gene matches. In DNA, the CDR3 is TGCGCCAGCAGCTTGGACCCGACAGGGGTGGATGGCTACACCTTC. Encoded protein: CASSLDPTGVDGYTF.

The genes are TRBV7-9 and TRBJ2-5; the match to TRBD1 covers 10 bases. In germline, CDR1 is SEHNR, CDR2 FQNEAQ (reference sequence). J was trimmed by 1 base and V by 4 bases; bases with no gene match: 3. The CDR3 spans 15 residues. The CDR3 loop reads CASSSRDRGQETQYF. As DNA, the CDR3 is TGTGCCAGCAGCTCCCGGGACAGGGGCCAAGAGACCCAGTACTTC. Based on the CDR3 plus reference TRBV7-9 and TRBJ2-5, the full variable domain is DTGVSQNPRHKITKRGQNVTFRCDPISEHNRLYWYRQTLGQGPEFLTYFQNEAQLEKSRLLSDRFSAERPKGSFSTLEIQRTEQGDSAMYLCASSSRDRGQETQYFGPGTRLLVL.

The V gene is TRBV7-7, the J gene TRBJ2-5, with a possible D match to TRBD2 (6 bases). Germline lookup yields CDR1 SSHAT and CDR2 FNYEAQ (reference sequence). The CDR3 consists of 13 residues. The CDR3 here is CASGFGVGETQYF. CDR3 in DNA: TGTGCTAGCGGTTTCGGGGTAGGAGAGACCCAGTACTTC.

The chain employs TRBV27 and TRBJ1-6; 9 bases line up with TRBD1. Germline V CDR1 and CDR2: MNHEY, SMNVEV (reference sequence). The V and J ends lost 7 bases and 1 base, in that order; junction bases with no gene match: 5. The CDR3 consists of 16 residues. CDR3 sequence (DNA): TGTGCCAGCACCGCGACAGGGGGTTCCTATAATTCACCCCTCCACTTT. Its translation is CASTATGGSYNSPLHF.

V usage is TRBV19 and J usage is TRBJ2-2, with 7 bases fitting TRBD1. The CDR3 contains 16 residues. Germline loops: CDR1 LNHDA, CDR2 SQIVND (reference sequence). V lost 3 bases to trimming and J lost 4 bases; unmatched junction nucleotides: 8. For the CDR3, the DNA is TGTGCCAGTAGTATGGGTAGGGGGCGGACCACCGGGGAGCTGTTTTTT. Amino acids: CASSMGRGRTTGELFF.

The gene calls are TRBV15 and TRBJ1-2; 7 bases are shared with TRBD1. CDR1 is LNHNV, CDR2 YYDKDF, per germline (reference sequence). The CDR3 is 14 amino acids. V was clipped by 5 bases and J by 2 bases; unmatched bases: 5. The CDR3 protein is CATSRRQGNYGYTF. In DNA, the CDR3 is TGTGCCACCAGCCGACGACAGGGAAACTATGGCTACACCTTC.

The chain has TRBV7-9 and TRBJ1-6; TRBD1 aligns across 8 bases. The CDR3 totals 17 residues. V lost 2 bases to trimming and J lost 7 bases; unmatched junction nucleotides: 10. The germline V gene encodes CDR1 SEHNR and CDR2 FQNEAQ (reference sequence). The CDR3 region is CASSLQGASSFNSPLHF. CDR3 coding DNA: TGTGCCAGCAGCTTACAGGGGGCCAGCTCATTCAATTCACCCCTCCACTTT.

The chain has TRBV9 and TRBJ2-1; a weak D match, TRBD1 (7 bases). V shed 4 bases and J shed 4 bases, with 18 bases lying between them. The length of the CDR3 is 16 residues. Germline V gene lookup returns CDR1 SGDLS and CDR2 YYNGEE. In DNA, the CDR3 is TGTGCCAGCAGCCCGCGGGGAGACAGGGCTTACAATGAGCAGTTCTTC. It translates to CASSPRGDRAYNEQFF.